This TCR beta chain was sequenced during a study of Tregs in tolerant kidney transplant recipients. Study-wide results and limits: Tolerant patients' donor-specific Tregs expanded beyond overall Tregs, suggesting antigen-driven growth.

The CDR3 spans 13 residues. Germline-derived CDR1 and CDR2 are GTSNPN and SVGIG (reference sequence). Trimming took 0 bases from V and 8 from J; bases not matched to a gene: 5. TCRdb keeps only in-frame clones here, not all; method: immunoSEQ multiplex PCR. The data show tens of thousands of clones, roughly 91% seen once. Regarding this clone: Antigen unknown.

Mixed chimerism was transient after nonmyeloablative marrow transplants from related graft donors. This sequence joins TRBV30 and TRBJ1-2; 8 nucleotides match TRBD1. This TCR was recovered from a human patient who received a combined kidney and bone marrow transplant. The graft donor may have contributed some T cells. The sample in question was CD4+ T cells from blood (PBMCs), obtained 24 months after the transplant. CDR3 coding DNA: TGTGCCTGGAGTGTACTCAGGGGGCAAGGCTACACCTTC. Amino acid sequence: CAWSVLRGQGYTF.